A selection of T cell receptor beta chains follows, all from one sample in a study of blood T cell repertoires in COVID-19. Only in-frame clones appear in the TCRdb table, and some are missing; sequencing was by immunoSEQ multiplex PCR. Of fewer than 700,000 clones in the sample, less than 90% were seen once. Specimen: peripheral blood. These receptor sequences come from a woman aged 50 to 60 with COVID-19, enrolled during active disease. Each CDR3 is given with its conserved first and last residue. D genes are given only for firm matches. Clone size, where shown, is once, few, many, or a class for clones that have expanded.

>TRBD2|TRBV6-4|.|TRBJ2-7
CASSVLAGSYEQYF
TGTGCCAGCAGTGTTTTAGCGGGGTCCTACGAGCAGTACTTC
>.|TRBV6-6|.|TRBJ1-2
CASSLDSNGYTF
TGTGCCAGCAGCCTGGACAGTAATGGCTACACCTTC
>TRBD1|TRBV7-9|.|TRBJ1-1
CASSLQQGAAEAFF
TGTGCCAGCAGCTTACAGCAGGGGGCCGCTGAAGCTTTCTTT
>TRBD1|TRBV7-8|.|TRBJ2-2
CASRMTGGIGELFF
TGTGCCAGCAGAATGACAGGGGGTATTGGGGAGCTGTTTTTT
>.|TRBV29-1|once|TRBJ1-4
CSVGQSTNEKLFF
TGCAGCGTTGGACAGTCAACTAATGAAAAACTGTTTTTT
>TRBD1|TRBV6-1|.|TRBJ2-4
CASSDRGLDIQYF
TGTGCCAGCAGTGACAGGGGGCTGGACATTCAGTACTTC
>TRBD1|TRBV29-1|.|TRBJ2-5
CSVARTGRETQYF
TGCAGCGTCGCCCGGACAGGGAGAGAGACCCAGTACTTC
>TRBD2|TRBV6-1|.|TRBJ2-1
CASSEGLAGSGDEQFF
TGTGCCAGCAGTGAGGGACTAGCGGGTTCTGGGGATGAGCAGTTCTTC
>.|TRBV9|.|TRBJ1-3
CASSVVGNLGETIYF
TGTGCCAGCAGCGTAGTTGGGAATCTTGGGGAGACCATATATTTT
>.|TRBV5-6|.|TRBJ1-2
CASSWIYTTNYGYTF
TGTGCCAGCAGCTGGATCTACACTACTAACTATGGCTACACCTTC
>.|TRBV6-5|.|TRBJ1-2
CATLQGLFYGYTF
TGTGCCACGCTACAGGGCCTCTTCTATGGCTACACCTTC
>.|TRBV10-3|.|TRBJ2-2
CAISEGGVDTGELFF
TGTGCCATCAGTGAGGGCGGGGTTGACACCGGGGAGCTGTTTTTT
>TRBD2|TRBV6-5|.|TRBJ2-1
CASSYTLAGNEQFF
TGTGCCAGCAGTTACACCCTAGCGGGGAATGAGCAGTTCTTC
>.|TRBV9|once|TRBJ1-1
CASSAGHPGTEAFF
TGTGCCAGCAGCGCGGGACACCCGGGGACTGAAGCTTTCTTT
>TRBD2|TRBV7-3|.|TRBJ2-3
CASSQAGGNTDTQYF
TGTGCCAGCAGCCAGGCGGGGGGTAACACAGATACGCAGTATTTT
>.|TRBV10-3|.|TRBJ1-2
CAISEAGGSYGYTF
TGTGCCATCAGTGAGGCAGGAGGGTCGTATGGCTACACCTTC
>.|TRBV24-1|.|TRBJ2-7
CATSDLQLGVDHEQYF
TGTGCCACCAGTGATTTGCAATTAGGGGTTGACCACGAGCAGTACTTC
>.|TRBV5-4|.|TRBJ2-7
CASSQGGSYEQYF
TGTGCCAGCAGCCAGGGGGGCTCCTACGAGCAGTACTTC
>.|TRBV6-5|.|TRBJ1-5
CASQGYNQPQHF
TGTGCCAGCCAGGGGTACAATCAGCCCCAGCATTTT
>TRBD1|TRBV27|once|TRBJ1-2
CASSLAGTGLVGYTF
TGTGCCAGCAGTTTGGCCGGGACAGGGCTGGTTGGCTACACCTTC
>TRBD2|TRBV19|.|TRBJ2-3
CASSPSGGADTQYF
TGTGCCAGTAGTCCTAGCGGGGGGGCTGATACGCAGTATTTT
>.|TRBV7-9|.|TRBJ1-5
CASSSNRGNQPQHF
TGTGCCAGCAGCTCCAACAGGGGCAATCAGCCCCAGCATTTT
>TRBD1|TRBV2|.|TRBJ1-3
CASRQMDRAGNTIYF
TGTGCCAGCCGACAAATGGACAGGGCTGGAAACACCATATATTTT
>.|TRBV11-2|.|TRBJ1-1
CASSPLRGIVSEAFF
TGTGCCAGCAGCCCCCTCAGGGGTATAGTTTCTGAAGCTTTCTTT
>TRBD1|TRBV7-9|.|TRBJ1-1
CASSFRQGAMNTEAFF
TGTGCCAGCAGCTTCCGACAGGGAGCGATGAACACTGAAGCTTTCTTT
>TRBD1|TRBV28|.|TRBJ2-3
CASSPQGTTDTQYF
TGTGCCAGCAGTCCACAGGGGACCACAGATACGCAGTATTTT
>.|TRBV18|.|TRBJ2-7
CASSPPYRGVGYEQYF
TGTGCCAGCTCACCACCGTATCGGGGTGTGGGCTACGAGCAGTACTTC
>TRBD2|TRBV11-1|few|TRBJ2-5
CASSLLAGKETQYF
TGTGCCAGCAGCTTGCTAGCGGGGAAGGAGACCCAGTACTTC
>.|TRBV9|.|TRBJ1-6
CASSDTGNSPLHF
TGTGCCAGCAGTGATACAGGGAACTCACCCCTCCACTTT
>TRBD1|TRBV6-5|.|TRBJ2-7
CASRETGRHSYEQYF
TGTGCCAGCAGGGAGACAGGGAGACACTCCTACGAGCAGTACTTC
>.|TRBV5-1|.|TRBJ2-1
CASNSIRGDNEQFF
TGCGCCAGCAACTCTATCAGGGGAGATAATGAGCAGTTCTTC
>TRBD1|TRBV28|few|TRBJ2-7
CASFGQGDSLREQYF
TGTGCCAGCTTCGGACAGGGCGATTCCTTACGAGAGCAGTACTTC
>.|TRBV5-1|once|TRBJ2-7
CASSLGGGASYEQYF
TGCGCCAGCAGCTTGGGTGGGGGGGCTTCCTACGAGCAGTACTTC
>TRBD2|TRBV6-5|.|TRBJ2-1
CASSYTRGGNEQFF
TGTGCCAGCAGTTATACGCGGGGGGGCAATGAGCAGTTCTTC